These 27 T cell receptor beta chains share one sample of origin, sequenced in a study of blood T cell repertoires in COVID-19. TCRdb's copy holds only in-frame clones and misses some; the assay was immunoSEQ multiplex PCR. In the table there are around 140,000 clones, around 80% of which are singletons. Sequencing used peripheral blood. The source is a woman aged 55-69 years with acute or convalescent COVID-19.

The chain has TRBV6-1 and TRBJ1-5, with 7 bases matching TRBD1. V lost 4 bases and J lost 1; bases outside the gene matches: 10. Germline V gene lookup returns CDR1 MNHNS and CDR2 SASEGT. CDR3 length: 17 amino acids. The CDR3 spells CASSVGQGGRSNQPQHF. The DNA for the CDR3 is TGTGCCAGCAGTGTTGGTCAGGGGGGAAGGAGCAATCAGCCCCAGCATTTT.

This chain links TRBV27 with TRBJ2-3; possible D gene TRBD2, 5 bases. Germline-derived CDR1 and CDR2 are MNHEY and SMNVEV (reference sequence). The CDR3 extends over 13 amino acids. Trimming cost V 5 bases and J 1 base, with 7 bases left between them. The CDR3: CASSQEGTDTQYF. In DNA, the CDR3 is TGTGCCAGCAGTCAGGAGGGCACAGATACGCAGTATTTT.

V is TRBV6-5 and J is TRBJ2-7; D call uncertain. The CDR3 spans 15 residues. V lost 2 bases, J lost 4 bases, and 15 bases lay in between. Germline V lookup: CDR1 MNHEY, CDR2 SVGAGI. Written as DNA, the CDR3 is TGTGCCAGCAGTTACACAGCCGGCATGGTTTACGAGCAGTACTTC. Translation: CASSYTAGMVYEQYF.

V and J are TRBV28 and TRBJ1-1; perhaps TRBD1 as D (6 bases). V shed 4 bases and J shed 0 bases, with 24 bases lying between them. The CDR3 extends over 19 amino acids. The germline CDR1 and CDR2 sequences are MDHEN and SYDVKM. CDR3: CASSYIAFDRLSLNTEAFF. Written as DNA, the CDR3 is TGTGCCAGCAGTTATATCGCATTTGACAGGTTATCGTTGAACACTGAAGCTTTCTTT.

The chain has TRBV11-3 and TRBJ2-1, with D perhaps matching TRBD2 (6 bases). Germline V gives CDR1 SGHNT, CDR2 YENEEA. V was trimmed by 1 base and J by 14 bases, leaving 15 bases between them. There are 13 residues in the CDR3. The CDR3 region is CASSLGPGRGEFF. For the CDR3, the DNA is TGTGCCAGCAGCTTAGGCCCCGGTCGCGGGGAGTTCTTC.

The CDR3: CASSVDTGTFSGNTIYF. In DNA form, the CDR3 reads TGTGCCAGCAGCGTAGACACAGGGACGTTCTCTGGAAACACCATATATTTT. The V call is TRBV9, the J call TRBJ1-3; D is possibly TRBD1 (6 bases). Trimming shortened V by 0 bases and J by 0 bases, and 13 bases separated the two germline ends. The germline gives CDR1 SGDLS, CDR2 YYNGEE. The length of the CDR3 is 17 residues.

The V and J genes are TRBV5-1 and TRBJ2-1; TRBD2 matches at 12 bases. The CDR3 consists of 16 residues. The V gene end was trimmed by 4 bases and the J gene end by 9 bases; junction bases not matched to a gene: 11. CDR1 and CDR2 from the germline V gene are SGHRS and YFSETQ. CDR3 loop: CASSQRLAGETSEQFF. As DNA, the CDR3 is TGCGCCAGCAGCCAACGACTAGCGGGAGAAACAAGTGAGCAGTTCTTC.

This sequence joins TRBV3-1 (or the pseudogene TRBV3-2) and TRBJ2-5; 7 bases align to TRBD2. Trimming took 4 bases from V and 5 from J; bases not matched to a gene: 7. The CDR3 sequence is 14 residues long. Looked up from germline, CDR1 is LGHDT and CDR2 is YNNKEL (reference sequence). CDR3 sequence: CASSPGPGRETQYF. The DNA of the CDR3 is TGTGCCAGCAGCCCGGGACCCGGGAGGGAGACCCAGTACTTC.

The rearrangement uses TRBV4-2 and TRBJ1-2; possible D gene TRBD1, 5 bases. There are 13 residues in the CDR3. The germline V gene encodes CDR1 LGHNA and CDR2 YNFKEQ. V was clipped by 8 bases and J by 4 bases, with 14 bases between them. As DNA, the CDR3 is TGTGCCAGCGACCGCGGGGGGACCTATGGCTACACCTTC. Translating gives CASDRGGTYGYTF.

The V call is TRBV24-1, the J call TRBJ1-2, with 9 bases that match TRBD1. Per the germline V gene, CDR1 is KGHDR and CDR2 is SFDVKD. V dropped 3 bases and J dropped 1; count of bases not matched to a gene: 2. CDR3 length equals 15 residues. This CDR3 is CATSDPGQGNYGYTF. The DNA for the CDR3 is TGTGCCACCAGTGATCCGGGACAGGGTAACTATGGCTACACCTTC.

The V call is TRBV24-1, the J call TRBJ1-3; TRBD1 matches 9 bases. Looked up from germline, CDR1 is KGHDR and CDR2 is SFDVKD. With 9 bases clipped from V and 2 bases from J, the junction kept 1 base outside the gene matches. The length of the CDR3 is 13 residues. The CDR3 loop is CATGTGTGNTIYF. CDR3 bases: TGTGCCACCGGGACAGGGACTGGAAACACCATATATTTT.

This clone is a singleton in its sample. This CDR3 is also generated by other DNA sequences in the sample. The chain couples TRBV29-1 to TRBJ2-1; D ambiguous. V was cut by 3 bases and J by 0 bases, with 6 bases left in between. This CDR3 comprises 13 residues. CDR1 is SQVTM, CDR2 ANQGSEA, per germline. The chain's CDR3 is CSVEESSYNEQFF. For the CDR3, the DNA is TGCAGCGTTGAGGAGAGCTCCTACAATGAGCAGTTCTTC.

There are a few counts of this clone. The rearrangement joins TRBV3-1 (or the pseudogene TRBV3-2) to TRBJ1-5, with D perhaps TRBD1 (5 bases). Germline V CDR1 and CDR2: LGHDT, YNNKEL (reference sequence). The V and J ends lost 4 bases and 9 bases respectively, with 16 bases between them. The CDR3 is 14 amino acids. CDR3 nucleotide sequence: TGTGCCAGCAGCCCCGGACACGGCGCAGGGCCCCAGCATTTT. As protein: CASSPGHGAGPQHF.

J is TRBJ1-6 and V is TRBV2, with 12 bases that match TRBD1. Germline-derived CDR1 and CDR2 are SNHLY and FYNNEI. The CDR3 sequence is 19 residues long. J lost 10 bases, V lost 2 bases, and 15 bases had no gene match. In DNA, the CDR3 is TGTGCCAGCAGTGAAAGGGACAGGGGGCGCCAGGAGTCCCGATCACCCCTCCACTTT. Translating gives CASSERDRGRQESRSPLHF. Variable domain in full (rest from reference TRBV2 and TRBJ1-6): EPEVTQTPSHQVTQMGQEVILRCVPISNHLYFYWYRQILGQKVEFLVSFYNNEISEKSEIFDDQFSVERPDGSNFTLKIRSTKLEDSAMYFCASSERDRGRQESRSPLHFGNGTRLTVT.

The gene calls are TRBV6-5 and TRBJ1-2; D possibly corresponds to TRBD1 (5 bases). Trimming took off 0 bases at V and 3 bases at J, with 8 bases between the two ends. The CDR3 is 14 residues long. CDR1 and CDR2 (germline): MNHEY, SVGAGI. The CDR3 loop reads CASSYSAGYYGYTF. The CDR3 coding sequence is TGTGCCAGCAGTTACTCGGCAGGGTACTATGGCTACACCTTC.

The rearrangement links TRBV7-6 to TRBJ1-1, with 7 bases fitting TRBD1. CDR1 SGHVS and CDR2 FNYEAQ come from the germline V gene. Unmatched junction bases numbered 11, after V lost 5 bases and J lost 8 bases. The CDR3 extends over 14 amino acids. The CDR3: CASSLGETGREAFF. CDR3 nucleotides: TGTGCCAGCAGCCTAGGGGAGACAGGGAGAGAAGCTTTCTTT. The variable domain in full, with the rest retrieved from reference TRBV7-6 and TRBJ1-1, is GAGVSQSPRYKVTKRGQDVALRCDPISGHVSLYWYRQALGQGPEFLTYFNYEAQQDKSGLPNDRFSAERPEGSISTLTIQRTEQRDSAMYRCASSLGETGREAFFGQGTRLTVV.

The CDR3 protein is CASSVRAGGYEQYF. CDR3 in DNA: TGTGCCAGCAGCGTGAGGGCAGGGGGGTACGAGCAGTACTTC. The V gene is TRBV9, the J gene TRBJ2-7, with D perhaps TRBD1 (7 bases). V was shortened by 2 bases and J by 4 bases, with 13 bases between the two germline ends. The CDR3 runs to 14 residues. The V gene's germline CDR1 is SGDLS and CDR2 YYNGEE.

In this sample, this clone turned up once. V usage is TRBV6-6 and J usage is TRBJ2-4; D perhaps matches TRBD1 (6 bases). Trimming left V 6 bases short and J 2 bases short, with 14 bases between. Germline CDR1 and CDR2: MNHNY and SVGAGI (reference sequence). The CDR3 is 15 amino acids. The CDR3 sequence: CASRDLRGPKNIQYF. In DNA, the CDR3 is TGTGCCAGCAGAGACCTCAGGGGACCCAAAAACATTCAGTACTTC.

V and J are TRBV7-9 and TRBJ1-5; D is ambiguous. V was cut by 5 bases and J by 7 bases, with 9 bases left in between. From germline, CDR1 is SEHNR and CDR2 FQNEAQ (reference sequence). CDR3 length: 12 amino acids. CDR3 region: CASSRGGQPQHF. The CDR3 DNA follows: TGTGCCAGCAGCCGAGGAGGACAGCCCCAGCATTTT.

V and J are TRBV30 and TRBJ2-1; TRBD2 aligns across 7 bases. V lost 2 bases, J lost 7 bases, and 11 bases stayed unmatched. In germline, CDR1 is GTSNPN, CDR2 SVGIG (reference sequence). This CDR3 region has 15 residues. The CDR3 loop reads CAWSSGAGPGNEQFF. As DNA, the CDR3 is TGTGCCTGGAGTTCAGGAGCGGGACCTGGGAATGAGCAGTTCTTC.

J is TRBJ1-2 and V is TRBV4-2; D is unresolved. Deletions cut 0 bases from V and 8 bases from J, with 7 bases between. The CDR3 has 12 residues. Per germline, CDR1 LGHNA and CDR2 YNFKEQ. CDR3 nucleotide sequence: TGTGCCAGCAGCCAAGATGGGCAGGGCTACACCTTC. This codes for CASSQDGQGYTF.

This clone occurred a few times. The chain combines TRBV27 with TRBJ1-5, with 9 bases aligning to TRBD1. Germline V gene lookup returns CDR1 MNHEY and CDR2 SMNVEV (reference sequence). With 5 bases clipped from V and 6 bases from J, the junction kept 11 bases outside the gene matches. The length of the CDR3 is 16 residues. The CDR3 is CASSPRTGAGGQPQHF. The CDR3 DNA is TGTGCCAGCAGTCCCCGGACAGGGGCGGGTGGTCAGCCCCAGCATTTT.

The chain couples TRBV4-2 to TRBJ2-7; the match to TRBD2 covers 11 bases. The J segment lost 0 bases and the V segment lost 5 bases, leaving 12 bases of the junction unmatched. The CDR3 runs 18 residues. The germline CDR1 and CDR2 sequences are LGHNA and YNFKEQ. This CDR3 reads CASSLIAGGPFLSYEQYF. For the CDR3, the DNA is TGTGCCAGCAGCTTGATAGCGGGAGGGCCGTTTCTCTCCTACGAGCAGTACTTC.

The chain uses TRBV30 and TRBJ1-5; TRBD1 is a possible D gene (6 bases). CDR1 and CDR2 (germline): GTSNPN, SVGIG (reference sequence). V was trimmed by 2 bases and J by 7 bases, leaving 12 bases between them. The CDR3 is 13 residues long. CDR3 loop: CAWSSLQGQPQHF. CDR3 coding DNA: TGTGCCTGGAGTTCCCTGCAGGGGCAGCCCCAGCATTTT.

The chain combines TRBV2 with TRBJ2-5, with 9 bases matching TRBD1. With V trimmed by 1 base and J by 3 bases, 3 bases remained unmatched. In germline, CDR1 is SNHLY, CDR2 FYNNEI. The CDR3 has 15 residues. The CDR3 sequence is CASSEGGTGKETQYF. The CDR3 bases are TGTGCCAGCAGTGAAGGCGGGACAGGGAAAGAGACCCAGTACTTC. Together with reference TRBV2 and TRBJ2-5, the CDR3 gives the full variable domain: EPEVTQTPSHQVTQMGQEVILRCVPISNHLYFYWYRQILGQKVEFLVSFYNNEISEKSEIFDDQFSVERPDGSNFTLKIRSTKLEDSAMYFCASSEGGTGKETQYFGPGTRLLVL.

V usage is TRBV6-1 and J usage is TRBJ2-3; maybe TRBD1 (5 bases). With 1 base removed from V and 3 bases from J, the gap between germline ends came to 11 bases. The CDR3 consists of 15 residues. Germline V lookup: CDR1 MNHNS, CDR2 SASEGT. CDR3 sequence: CASSEGIRVTDTQYF. DNA of the CDR3: TGTGCCAGCAGTGAAGGCATCAGGGTGACAGATACGCAGTATTTT.

CDR3 coding DNA: TGCGCCAGCAGCTCAATGGACAGCTACGAGCAGTACTTC. It is translated as CASSSMDSYEQYF. This chain uses TRBV5-1 with TRBJ2-7, with a tentative D call TRBD1 (6 bases). CDR1 and CDR2 (germline): SGHRS, YFSETQ. The CDR3 totals 13 residues. The ends were cut back, 3 bases at V and 3 bases at J, with 10 bases in the middle.